The TCR beta chain under discussion was sequenced for a study of blood T cell repertoires in COVID-19. Study-wide context: Italy, Spain and the United States were the sources of the convalescent and acute COVID-19 samples. PBMCs, B-cell-depleted T cells, or T cells were the source of the cDNA or gDNA that made up the material.

The CDR3 runs to 14 residues. Trimming removed 2 bases at V and 7 bases at J, with 10 bases between. Germline lookup yields CDR1 SGHRS and CDR2 YFSETQ. Original processing methods: Reference gene primer amplification gave nucleated cell count estimates. The protocol was immunoSEQ multiplex PCR, while the TCRdb copy is restricted to in-frame clones and leaves out a portion. V, J and clone size derive from that table, while D and trimming were established from the DNA sequence. The top ten hold more than 0.95% of the sample, which has roughly 360,000 clones, about four fifths seen once. V usage is TRBV5-1 and J usage is TRBJ1-6; unclear D gene. This clonotype was sampled from a human donor with acute or convalescent COVID-19. The donor label of this sample is uncertain. The sequenced sample consisted of peripheral blood. CDR3 DNA: TGCGCCAGCAGCTTCGGTCGGGAGAATTCACCCCTCCACTTT. This translates into CASSFGRENSPLHF.